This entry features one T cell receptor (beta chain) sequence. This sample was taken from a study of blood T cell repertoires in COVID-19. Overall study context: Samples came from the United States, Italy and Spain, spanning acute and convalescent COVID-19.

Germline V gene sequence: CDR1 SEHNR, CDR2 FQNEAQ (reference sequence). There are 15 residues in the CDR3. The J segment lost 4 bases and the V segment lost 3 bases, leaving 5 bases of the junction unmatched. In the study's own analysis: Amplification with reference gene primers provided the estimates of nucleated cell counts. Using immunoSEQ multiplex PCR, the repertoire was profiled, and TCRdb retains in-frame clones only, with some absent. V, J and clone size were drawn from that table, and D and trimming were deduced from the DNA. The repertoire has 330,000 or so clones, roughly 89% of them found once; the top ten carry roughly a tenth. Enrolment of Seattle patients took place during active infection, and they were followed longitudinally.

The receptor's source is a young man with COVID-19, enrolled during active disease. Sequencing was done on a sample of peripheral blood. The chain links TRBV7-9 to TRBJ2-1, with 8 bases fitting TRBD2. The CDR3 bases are TGTGCCAGCAGCTTCTATAGCGGGGTATACAATGAGCAGTTCTTC. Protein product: CASSFYSGVYNEQFF.